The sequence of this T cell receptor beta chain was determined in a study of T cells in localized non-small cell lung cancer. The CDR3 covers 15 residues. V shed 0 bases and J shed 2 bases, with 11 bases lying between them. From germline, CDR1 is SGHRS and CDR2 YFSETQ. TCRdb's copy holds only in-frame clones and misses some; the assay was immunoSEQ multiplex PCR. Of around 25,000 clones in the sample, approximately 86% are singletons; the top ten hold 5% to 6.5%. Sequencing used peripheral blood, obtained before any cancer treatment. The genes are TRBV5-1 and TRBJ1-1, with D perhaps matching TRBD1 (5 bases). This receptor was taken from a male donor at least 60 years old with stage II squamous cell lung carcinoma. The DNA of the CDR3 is TGCGCCAGCAGCTTGGGGCTAGGGGCCAACACTGAAGCTTTCTTT. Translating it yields CASSLGLGANTEAFF.